This T cell receptor beta chain was sequenced in a study of OX40 agonist ivuxolimab in advanced cancers. For context, the study as a whole: Ivuxolimab was a fully human IgG2 agonistic monoclonal antibody targeting the costimulatory receptor OX40 (CD134). Intravenous ivuxolimab was administered to patients every 2 weeks at six dose levels: 0.01, 0.1, 0.3, 1.5, 3 and 10 mg/kg. Patients were allowed to have had prior anti-PD-1, anti-PD-L1 or anti-CTLA-4 therapy, and approximately 41% of the dose-escalation patients had previously received checkpoint inhibitors. Among the approximately 50 dose-escalation patients, about 19 had hepatocellular carcinoma, around 15 melanoma, 9 renal cell carcinoma and 9 head and neck cancer. In the dose-escalation cohort, around four fifths of patients were male, and the mean age was approximately 60 years with a range of roughly 23 to 79. The paper reports the monotherapy dose-escalation portion (N of about 50 patients) of the phase I ivuxolimab trial. The point of sequencing TCRbeta in the periphery was to test whether ivuxolimab changed TCR sequence diversity and drove clonal T-cell expansion. Partial responses were achieved by three dose-escalation patients, of whom one had hepatocellular carcinoma and two had cutaneous melanoma. General study outcomes and caveats: Low levels of normalized T-cell clonal expansion were also shown by some nonresponding patients. After ivuxolimab, expanded clones were on average more numerous among CD8+ T cells than among CD4+ T cells. In the 0.1-3.0 mg/kg groups, partial responders were among the patients with the lowest normalized peripheral clonal expansion, particularly in CD8+ T cells. Which antigens the clonally expanded peripheral T cells were specific for was not determined. Clonal expansion of both CD4+ and CD8+ blood T cells was observed from baseline to week 6 at doses 0.1 to 3.0 mg/kg.

To sequence the TCRbeta CDR3 region, genomic DNA was isolated from the sorted cells. The immunoSEQ Assay was used to sequence the TCRbeta CDR3 regions. Here the immuneACCESS table is served through TCRdb, limited to in-frame sequences with V and J called. Missing clones are a known gap in these copies; in checked studies unresolved V genes cover under half, and the rest lacks a known reason. The sample table holds approximately 68,000 clones, of which 88% were seen once. The ten largest account for about 0.9% of the sample. Details on this clone: The antigen this receptor binds is unknown. No per-base quality is available; no much larger clone lies one base away.

Patients with autoimmune disease history or receiving systemic immunosuppression were excluded from the trial. Peripheral blood for TCR sequencing was collected from all dose cohorts at baseline, on cycle 4 day 1, and on cycle 7 day 1. The samples were drawn from a first-in-human, open-label, multicenter phase I dose-escalation trial of ivuxolimab. Adults with locally advanced or metastatic head and neck squamous cell, hepatocellular, melanoma or renal cell carcinoma were enrolled in the trial. Before TCR sequencing, CD4+ T cells and CD8+ T cells from peripheral blood were sorted into separate populations. Sequencing was performed on CD4+ or CD8+ T cells sorted from blood, taken in a trial of the OX40 agonist ivuxolimab. The receptor was derived from an adult with an advanced solid tumor such as melanoma, head and neck, liver or kidney cancer.

This receptor has the CDR3 CASRPGTSGQRPYNEQFF. DNA sequence: TGCGCCAGCAGACCCGGGACTAGCGGACAACGCCCATACAATGAGCAGTTCTTC. The rearranged segments are TRBV4-3 and TRBJ2-1, with 11 junctional bases fitting TRBD2. Trimming takes 6 bases off V and 4 bases off J; junction bases not matched to a gene: 14. CDR1 and CDR2 were assigned from the germline V gene as LGHNA and YSLEER. The CDR3 has 18 amino acids, counting the end cysteine and phenylalanine. Only CDR3 DNA remains: 54 bases, in frame from the first base.